This TCR beta chain was recorded in a study of cytomegalovirus exposure and HLA in healthy donors. In the PCR, 60 Vbeta and 13 Jbeta primers were used. The authors' processing: Unique TCR beta chains numbered approximately 76 million in a later analysis, with around 10 million shared. Sequencing was performed with immunoSEQ multiplex PCR; in TCRdb, only in-frame clones are kept and a portion is missing. The DNA was the basis for D and trimming; V, J and clone size are from that table. Among approximately 150,000 clones listed, roughly 82% were seen once. Study observations and caveats: V- and J-gene trimming in TCR beta was tied to a missense DCLRE1C variant by an analysis performed later.

V was pared by 0 bases and J by 8 bases, with 8 bases of the junction left unmatched. Germline values: CDR1 LGHNA, CDR2 YNFKEQ. This CDR3 spans 17 amino acids. Comment on this clone: Its antigen is as yet unknown.

This TCR derives from a man in his thirties or forties in good health and CMV-seropositive. The sample taken for sequencing was PBMCs. The chain uses TRBV4-2 and TRBJ2-1, with 12 bases that match TRBD2. CDR3 residues: CASSQDETSGSLDEQFF. CDR3 coding DNA: TGTGCCAGCAGCCAAGACGAGACTAGCGGGAGTCTGGATGAGCAGTTCTTC.